This T cell receptor (beta chain) derives from a study of identifying expanded T cells in peripheral blood. Study-wide points: Differentially abundant clones: roughly 1.2 between replicates, about 16 at 2 to 3 weeks, 19 to 20 at four. Variance in clone template counts between approximately 2-week samples significantly increased with total template count across all healthy donors.

Healthy donors had no documented immune events, such as infections, while sampled. This clone was recorded once. As yet, its antigen is unknown. Data came from immunoSEQ multiplex PCR; TCRdb stores just in-frame clones and leaves some out. Counted here are tens of thousands of clones, approximately 85% occurring once; the ten biggest clones make up around 4%. The CDR3 has 17 residues. Germline lookup yields CDR1 SGHVS and CDR2 FNYEAQ. The V and J ends lost 4 bases and 7 bases respectively, with 23 bases between them. Sequencing used blood. The sequence was obtained from a person aged 18 to 70 in good health. V usage is TRBV7-6 and J usage is TRBJ2-1; maybe TRBD1 (7 bases). CDR3 region: CASSSWGGGTVGNEQFF. The CDR3 nucleotides read TGTGCCAGCAGCTCCTGGGGTGGAGGGACAGTGGGTAATGAGCAGTTCTTC.